These 2 T cell receptor beta chains were sequenced from one sample in a study of Graves' ophthalmopathy and Graves' hyperthyroidism. Beta-chain TCR CDR3 regions were amplified from RNA transcripts. HTBI primers primed a first-round RT-PCR, and a second-round multiplex PCR followed. TCRdb independently ran MiXCR on the multiplex PCR reads; one entry per CDR3 protein. Of approximately 480,000 distinct CDR3 sequences in the sample, around 14% are singletons; the top ten hold around 9.8%. Sequences were obtained from blood. These receptors were taken from a woman in her 30s with Graves' ophthalmopathy.

The chain employs TRBV30 and TRBJ1-1, with a possible D match to TRBD1 (5 bases). Germline loops: CDR1 GTSNPN, CDR2 SVGIG (reference sequence). V was trimmed by 1 base and J by 6 bases, leaving 9 bases between them. The CDR3 runs 12 residues. The CDR3 here is CAWSEGRPEAFF. The CDR3 nucleotides read TGTGCCTGGAGTGAGGGGCGCCCTGAAGCTTTCTTT. The whole variable domain, filled in from reference TRBV30 and TRBJ1-1, reads SQTIHQWPATLVQPVGSPLSLECTVEGTSNPNLYWYRQAAGRGLQLLFYSVGIGQISSEVPQNLSASRPQDRQFILSSKKLLLSDSGFYLCAWSEGRPEAFFGQGTRLTVV.

The genes are TRBV3-1 and TRBJ2-7; TRBD2 aligns across 7 bases. This CDR3 has 15 residues. With V trimmed by 8 bases and J by 2 bases, 12 bases remained unmatched. Germline assignment: CDR1 LGHDT and CDR2 YNNKEL (reference sequence). The CDR3 coding sequence is TGTGCCAGCGGTGAGGCAGGGACTAAAACCTACGAGCAGTACTTC. Translated, it gives CASGEAGTKTYEQYF.